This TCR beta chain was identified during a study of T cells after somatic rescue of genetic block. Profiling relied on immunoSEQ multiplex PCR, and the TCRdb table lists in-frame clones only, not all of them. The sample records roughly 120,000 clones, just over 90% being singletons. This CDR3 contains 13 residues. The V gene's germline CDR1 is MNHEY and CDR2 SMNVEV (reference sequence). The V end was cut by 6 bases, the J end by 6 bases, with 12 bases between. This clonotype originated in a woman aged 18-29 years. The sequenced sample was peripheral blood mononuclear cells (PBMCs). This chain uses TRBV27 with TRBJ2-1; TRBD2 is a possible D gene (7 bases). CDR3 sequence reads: CASRRGPSNEQFF. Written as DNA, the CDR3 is TGTGCCAGCAGGCGGGGGCCGAGCAATGAGCAGTTCTTC.